This TCR beta chain is drawn from a study of blood T cell repertoires in COVID-19. For the study at large: Sites across the United States, Italy and Spain contributed samples from acute and convalescent COVID-19. The analysed material was cDNA or gDNA that came from T cells, B-cell-depleted T cells, or PBMCs.

Germline loops: CDR1 KGHDR, CDR2 SFDVKD. With 1 base removed from V and 4 bases from J, the gap between germline ends came to 11 bases. The CDR3 is 15 amino acids. In the authors' methods: It was from reference gene primer amplification that nucleated cell counts were estimated. Only in-frame clones appear in the TCRdb table, and some are missing; sequencing was by immunoSEQ multiplex PCR. V and J calls and clone size are copied from that table; D and trimming were computed from the DNA. The repertoire holds some 240,000 clones, with 84% as singletons. The gene calls are TRBV24-1 and TRBJ2-3; D is unclear. The sample taken for sequencing was peripheral blood. This sequence originates from a man aged 50-59 years with active or convalescent COVID-19. CDR3 amino acids: CATSDFSRFPDTQYF. The CDR3 DNA reads as TGTGCCACCAGTGATTTTTCCAGGTTCCCAGATACGCAGTATTTT.